The 10 T cell receptor beta chains listed next were all sequenced from one sample in a study of T cell repertoires in cytomegalovirus infection. These TCRs are of unknown antigen specificity. TCRdb used MiXCR to reprocess the reads, holding one entry per CDR3 protein. Of about a million distinct CDR3 sequences in the sample, around 32% are singletons; the top ten hold roughly an eighth. Here the sequenced sample was cultured CD8+ T cells from PBMCs, taken from culture after CMV antigen stimulation. These receptors were obtained from a human donor in good health (CMV status not recorded). Some clones in this sample may be carry-over from other donors' samples.

V usage is TRBV5-1 and J usage is TRBJ1-1; D possibly corresponds to TRBD1 (5 bases). Germline lookup yields CDR1 SGHRS and CDR2 YFSETQ. The CDR3 covers 14 residues. V lost 3 bases to trimming and J lost 3 bases, with 12 bases between them. CDR3 nucleotide sequence: TGCGCCAGCAGCTGGGGGATGGGAGACACTGAAGCTTTCTTT. Protein: CASSWGMGDTEAFF. Full variable domain (missing parts from reference TRBV5-1 and TRBJ1-1): KAGVTQTPRYLIKTRGQQVTLSCSPISGHRSVSWYQQTPGQGLQFLFEYFSETQRNKGNFPGRFSGRQFSNSRSEMNVSTLELGDSALYLCASSWGMGDTEAFFGQGTRLTVV.

A note on this clonotype: One end of the junction fails to match germline, which may point to a read error. This chain joins TRBV7-2 and TRBJ2-1, with TRBD2 identical over 9 bases. This CDR3 has 19 amino acids. In germline, CDR1 is SGHTA, CDR2 FQGNSA. Here the CDR3 DNA reads TGTACCAGCAGCTTCGGGAGGAGCGGGGGGTCCGATCCCTACAATGAGCAATTCTTC. It codes for CTSSFGRSGGSDPYNEQFF.

The V gene is TRBV29-1, the J gene TRBJ2-1; 7 nucleotides line up with TRBD2. The trim removed 4 bases at V and 8 bases at J, leaving 11 bases unmatched. CDR1 is SQVTM, CDR2 ANQGSEA, per germline. This CDR3 is 14 amino acids long. The DNA for the CDR3 is TGCAGCGTTGTGGGTTGGGGGGGGTGGGATGAGCAGTTCTTC. This codes for CSVVGWGGWDEQFF.

This clonotype was counted a few times. The V and J genes are TRBV20-1 and TRBJ2-1, with 8 bases fitting TRBD2. The length of the CDR3 is 16 residues. With V trimmed by 4 bases and J by 4 bases, 12 bases remained unmatched. CDR1 and CDR2 from the germline V gene are DFQATT and SNEGSKA (reference sequence). The CDR3 reads CSATTDRGGHYNEQFF. DNA for the CDR3: TGCAGTGCTACAACCGATCGGGGGGGCCATTACAATGAGCAGTTCTTC.

The chain employs TRBV5-6 and TRBJ1-2; 8 positions match TRBD1. After removal of 4 bases from V and 9 bases from J, the junction contained 5 bases not matched to a gene. The CDR3 sequence is 12 residues long. Germline loops: CDR1 SGHDT, CDR2 YYEEEE. The CDR3, as DNA: TGTGCCAGCAGCGCGGACAGGGCAAGCTACACCTTC. It specifies CASSADRASYTF.

This clonotype was counted between two and nine times. The J gene is TRBJ2-2, the V gene TRBV7-3, with TRBD1 as a possible D gene (5 bases). The CDR3 has 16 amino acids. The ends were cut back, 2 bases at V and 0 bases at J, with 10 bases in the middle. The V gene's germline CDR1 is SGHTA and CDR2 FQGTGA. In nucleotides, the CDR3 is TGTGCCAGCAGCTTAGAAGGGGCTGCGAACACCGGGGAGCTGTTTTTT. Translated, it gives CASSLEGAANTGELFF.

V is TRBV9 and J is TRBJ1-2, with 8 bases that match TRBD1. Germline CDR1 is SGDLS and CDR2 is YYNGEE. The CDR3 length is 15 residues. The J segment lost 8 bases and the V segment lost 5 bases, leaving 14 bases of the junction unmatched. The CDR3 here is CASSGGSTGAGGYTF. As DNA, the CDR3 is TGTGCCAGCAGTGGAGGATCGACAGGGGCCGGCGGCTACACCTTC.

This clonotype showed up just a few times. The V and J genes are TRBV6-2 or TRBV6-3 and TRBJ2-4; D is perhaps TRBD2 (7 bases). The V end lost 8 bases, the J end lost 7 bases, and 15 bases lay between the germline ends. The CDR3 runs to 13 residues. Germline CDR1 MNHEY, CDR2 SVGEGT. CDR3 in amino acids: CASRPGGVNIQYF. The CDR3 nucleotides are TGTGCCAGCCGACCGGGGGGCGTTAACATTCAGTACTTC.

The chain is built from TRBV28 and TRBJ1-4; 9 positions agree with TRBD1. Germline loops: CDR1 MDHEN, CDR2 SYDVKM. This CDR3 contains 17 residues. V was pared by 4 bases and J by 0 bases, with 6 bases of the junction left unmatched. The CDR3, as DNA: TGTGCCAGCAGTTCCGGGACAGGGCTTACAACTAATGAAAAACTGTTTTTT. Encoded protein: CASSSGTGLTTNEKLFF.

This clonotype was counted many times. The chain carries TRBV7-8 and TRBJ2-1, with D possibly TRBD2 on 5 matching bases. This CDR3 contains 14 residues. Germline V CDR1 and CDR2: SGHVS, FQNEAQ. V gave up 5 bases and J gave up 6 bases, with 14 bases separating them. The CDR3 DNA follows: TGTGCCAGCAGCCTAGACTCGGGGTTCAATGAGCAGTTCTTC. Amino acids: CASSLDSGFNEQFF.